These 27 T cell receptor beta chains share one sample of origin, sequenced in a study of blood T cells in healthy people across ages. With a J-beta primer mix and a sample-barcoded 5' primer, a second PCR ran about 7 to 12 cycles. A single record per CDR3 protein comes from TCRdb applying MiXCR to the 5' RACE reads. The sample consists of around 1.5 million distinct CDR3 sequences, roughly 59% of them appearing once. The sequenced sample was blood. Receptors were obtained from a man younger than 30 in good health.

The chain recombines TRBV29-1 with TRBJ1-1; D unclear. The CDR3 consists of 12 residues. From germline, CDR1 is SQVTM and CDR2 ANQGSEA. Deletions cut 7 bases from V and 1 base from J, with 10 bases between. DNA of the CDR3: TGCAGCGGCCGGACGGCGAACACTGAAGCTTTCTTT. Translating gives CSGRTANTEAFF. Combining the CDR3 with reference TRBV29-1 and TRBJ1-1 gives the whole variable domain SAVISQKPSRDICQRGTSLTIQCQVDSQVTMMFWYRQQPGQSLTLIATANQGSEATYESGFVIDKFPISRPNLTFSTLTVSNMSPEDSSIYLCSGRTANTEAFFGQGTRLTVV.

With regard to this clonotype: A much larger clone differs by one base, so this may be a read error. The rearrangement uses TRBV29-1 and TRBJ2-6, with a possible D match to TRBD1 (5 bases). There are 13 residues in the CDR3. Germline V gene sequence: CDR1 SQVTM, CDR2 ANQGSEA. The CDR3 sequence: CSVGSSGANALTF. The CDR3 nucleotides read TGCAGCGTTGGAAGCTCTGGGGCCAACGCCCTGACTTTC.

This rearrangement joins TRBV29-1 to TRBJ2-5; D call uncertain. V lost 0 bases to trimming and J lost 5 bases, with 13 bases between them. CDR3 size: 14 residues. Germline CDR1 SQVTM, CDR2 ANQGSEA. This chain's CDR3 is CSVEEGPRSETQYF. CDR3 coding DNA: TGCAGCGTTGAAGAAGGACCCAGGTCGGAGACCCAGTACTTC.

There are a few counts of this clonotype. The chain uses TRBV7-2 and TRBJ2-5; D is undetermined. This CDR3 contains 12 residues. With 5 bases removed from V and 6 bases from J, the gap between germline ends came to 10 bases. Germline V lookup: CDR1 SGHTA, CDR2 FQGNSA. DNA for the CDR3: TGTGCCAGCAGCACGGGCCCAAAGACCCAGTACTTC. Translation gives CASSTGPKTQYF.

This sequence joins TRBV3-1 and TRBJ2-1, with D unclear. The last part of the DNA fits TRBJ2-7 better; the J call may be wrong. Germline lookup yields CDR1 LGHDT and CDR2 YNNKEL (reference sequence). The CDR3 has 17 amino acids. The CDR3 DNA reads TGTGCCAGCAGCCAAGACGTGGCGGTAAGCTCCTACAATGAGCAGTACTTC. It codes for CASSQDVAVSSYNEQYF.

J is TRBJ2-7 and V is TRBV29-1; no clear D. The germline V gene encodes CDR1 SQVTM and CDR2 ANQGSEA. V lost 3 bases and J lost 7, with 13 bases in between. The CDR3 runs 12 residues. In nucleotides, the CDR3 is TGCAGCGTTGATAGATCGTACGATGAGCAGTACTTC. Protein sequence: CSVDRSYDEQYF.

V is TRBV20-1 and J is TRBJ2-1; unclear D gene. Trimming stripped 6 bases from V and 6 bases from J, with 12 bases between. Germline V gene lookup returns CDR1 DFQATT and CDR2 SNEGSKA (reference sequence). The CDR3 covers 12 residues. The chain's CDR3 is CSARWPLNEQFF. In nucleotides, the CDR3 is TGCAGTGCCCGTTGGCCCCTCAATGAGCAGTTCTTC.

The gene calls are TRBV6-2 or TRBV6-3 and TRBJ2-1; unclear D gene. Looked up from germline, CDR1 is MNHEY and CDR2 is SVGEGT. This CDR3 is 12 amino acids long. The V gene lost 6 bases and the J gene lost 9 bases, with 12 bases spanning the gap. The CDR3 loop is CASSFDTFEQFF. The CDR3 DNA reads TGTGCCAGCAGCTTCGACACCTTTGAGCAGTTCTTC.

The chain links TRBV12-3 or TRBV12-4 to TRBJ2-6; 8 bases agree with TRBD1. The CDR3 covers 18 residues. Trimming took 5 bases from V and 1 from J; bases not matched to a gene: 10. CDR3 sequence (DNA): TGTGCCAGCAGTCTAGGACAGGGAAGGTTATCTGGGGCCAACGTCCTGACTTTC. Translated: CASSLGQGRLSGANVLTF.

The chain is built from TRBV6-5 and TRBJ2-7; D is perhaps TRBD1 (5 bases). Germline loops: CDR1 MNHEY, CDR2 SVGAGI. CDR3 length: 13 amino acids. The germline V and J ends were trimmed by 2 bases and 7 bases, with 12 bases remaining between them. The CDR3 DNA follows: TGTGCCAGCAGTTACCCAGGGCGCGGTGAGCAGTACTTC. Translation gives CASSYPGRGEQYF.

This clonotype has only a few counts. It may be a read error: a sequence one base away is much more abundant. V and J are TRBV5-1 and TRBJ1-2; no definite D call. V was shortened by 2 bases and J by 4 bases, with 6 bases between the two germline ends. The CDR3 sequence is 12 residues long. CDR1 SGHRS and CDR2 YFSETQ come from the germline V gene. CDR3 sequence reads: CASSFDGYGYTF. CDR3 coding DNA: TGCGCCAGCAGCTTTGACGGCTATGGCTACACCTTC.

The chain joins TRBV20-1 to TRBJ1-4; D not resolved. This CDR3 contains 14 residues. Trimming took 0 bases from V and 5 from J, leaving 10 bases between them. Germline CDR1 and CDR2: DFQATT and SNEGSKA (reference sequence). CDR3 sequence reads: CSARDGVSNEKLFF. Here the CDR3 DNA reads TGCAGTGCTAGAGATGGGGTTAGCAATGAAAAACTGTTTTTT.

The V gene is TRBV4-2, the J gene TRBJ2-5, with TRBD2 identical over 8 bases. V gave up 5 bases and J gave up 5 bases; unmatched junction bases: 10. There are 15 residues in the CDR3. The germline V gene encodes CDR1 LGHNA and CDR2 YNFKEQ. Here the CDR3 DNA reads TGTGCCAGCAGCGGAGTAGCGGGGAGTGGTGAGACCCAGTACTTC. This sequence encodes CASSGVAGSGETQYF.

The rearrangement links TRBV27 to TRBJ2-1; a weak D match, TRBD1 (6 bases). Germline CDR1 MNHEY, CDR2 SMNVEV (reference sequence). The CDR3 loop spans 16 amino acids. V was shortened by 5 bases and J by 5 bases, with 19 bases between the two germline ends. The CDR3 region has the DNA TGTGCCAGCAGTCGATATACAGGGAGTGGACACAATGAGCAGTTCTTC. Translated, it gives CASSRYTGSGHNEQFF.

The gene calls are TRBV6-6 and TRBJ1-5; the D gene is possibly TRBD1 (5 bases). The CDR3 spans 17 residues. Germline CDR1 is MNHNY and CDR2 is SVGAGI (reference sequence). Trimming removed 5 bases from V and 0 bases from J, with 17 bases in between. The CDR3 region has the DNA TGTGCCAGCAGTACCGCGAGGGACTGGAATAGCAATCAGCCCCAGCATTTT. It codes for CASSTARDWNSNQPQHF.

This sequence joins TRBV3-1 and TRBJ1-1; D is perhaps TRBD1 (6 bases). Germline CDR1 reads LGHDT; CDR2 reads YNNKEL (reference sequence). The CDR3 extends over 14 amino acids. Trimming took 0 bases from V and 11 from J, leaving 16 bases between them. CDR3 residues: CASSQDHKGERAFF. In DNA, the CDR3 is TGTGCCAGCAGCCAAGATCATAAGGGGGAGCGCGCTTTCTTT. The entire variable domain, with the rest obtained from reference TRBV3-1 and TRBJ1-1, is as follows: DTAVSQTPKYLVTQMGNDKSIKCEQNLGHDTMYWYKQDSKKFLKIMFSYNNKELIINETVPNRFSPKSPDKAHLNLHINSLELGDSAVYFCASSQDHKGERAFFGQGTRLTVV.

Worth noting for this clonotype: One end of the junction varies from germline; a read error may be responsible. The genes are TRBV5-1 and TRBJ2-5; the D is unclear. The CDR3 sequence is 15 residues long. The germline V gene has CDR1 SGHRS and CDR2 YFSETQ. The DNA of the CDR3 is TGCCCCAGCAGCTCTAATGTCGGAACCCAAGAGACCCAGTACTTC. Its protein is CPSSSNVGTQETQYF.

The chain has TRBV6-5 and TRBJ1-2; D call uncertain. This CDR3 comprises 14 residues. V gave up 5 bases and J gave up 6 bases, with 16 bases separating them. Looked up from germline, CDR1 is MNHEY and CDR2 is SVGAGI. This CDR3 is CASSPPDSGDGYTF. The DNA for the CDR3 is TGTGCCAGCAGTCCGCCGGACTCTGGGGATGGCTACACCTTC.

In this sample, this clonotype turned up a few times. V usage is TRBV7-9 and J usage is TRBJ2-5, with a weak D call TRBD1 (6 bases). Near its end, the DNA agrees better with TRBJ2-7, so the J call may be wrong. Germline values: CDR1 SEHNR, CDR2 FQNEAQ (reference sequence). The CDR3 totals 14 residues. The CDR3 is CASSSRQEIYEQYF. The CDR3 DNA sequence: TGTGCCAGCAGCTCACGACAGGAGATCTACGAGCAGTACTTC.

The chain couples TRBV7-2 to TRBJ2-5; TRBD2 aligns across 8 bases. Unmatched junction bases numbered 7, after V lost 5 bases and J lost 2 bases. The germline V gene encodes CDR1 SGHTA and CDR2 FQGNSA. CDR3 size: 15 residues. CDR3 DNA sequence: TGTGCCAGCAGCCTTCAAGCGGGGGAACAAGAGACCCAGTACTTC. Encoded protein: CASSLQAGEQETQYF.

The gene calls are TRBV7-9 and TRBJ2-1; 7 nucleotides agree with TRBD1. The J call is doubtful: the DNA matches TRBJ2-7 better. The CDR3 spans 15 residues. CDR1 is SEHNR, CDR2 FQNEAQ, per germline (reference sequence). CDR3 coding DNA: TGTGCCAGCAGCTCCACCGGGACAGTGAACAATGAGCAGTACTTC. This translates into CASSSTGTVNNEQYF.

V and J are TRBV9 and TRBJ2-3; D is ambiguous. The germline gives CDR1 SGDLS, CDR2 YYNGEE. This CDR3 contains 16 residues. Trimming took 4 bases from V and 3 from J, leaving 18 bases between them. This chain's CDR3 is CASSSTLRFRTDTQYF. The CDR3 nucleotides read TGTGCCAGCAGCTCTACTCTCCGGTTCCGAACAGATACGCAGTATTTT.

The chain joins TRBV12-3 or TRBV12-4 to TRBJ2-7; 12 nucleotides line up with TRBD2. With 8 bases clipped from V and 7 bases from J, the junction kept 12 bases outside the gene matches. The CDR3 is 15 amino acids. The CDR3 sequence is CASVRLAGVSNEQYF. In DNA, the CDR3 is TGTGCCAGCGTAAGACTAGCGGGAGTCTCTAATGAGCAGTACTTC.

This clonotype came up once. V and J are TRBV7-9 and TRBJ2-3; 8 bases map to TRBD1. The CDR3 spans 14 residues. Per germline, CDR1 SEHNR and CDR2 FQNEAQ (reference sequence). With 7 bases clipped from V and 5 bases from J, the junction kept 8 bases outside the gene matches. The CDR3 DNA follows: TGTGCCAGCAACGGACAGGGTGGTGGAGATACGCAGTATTTT. This codes for CASNGQGGGDTQYF. Full variable domain (outside the CDR3, taken from reference TRBV7-9 and TRBJ2-3): DTGVSQNPRHKITKRGQNVTFRCDPISEHNRLYWYRQTLGQGPEFLTYFQNEAQLEKSRLLSDRFSAERPKGSFSTLEIQRTEQGDSAMYLCASNGQGGGDTQYFGPGTRLTVL.

Only a few counts were recorded for this clonotype. This chain connects TRBV28 to TRBJ1-2, with 9 bases that match TRBD1. The germline V gene has CDR1 MDHEN and CDR2 SYDVKM. The CDR3 runs 14 residues. Unmatched junction bases numbered 7, after V lost 5 bases and J lost 6 bases. The CDR3, as DNA: TGTGCCAGCAGTCATGGGACAGGGTGGGATGGCTACACCTTC. Translated, it gives CASSHGTGWDGYTF.

The chain uses TRBV13 and TRBJ2-2, with 10 bases matching TRBD2. With 1 base clipped from V and 4 bases from J, the junction kept 3 bases outside the gene matches. In germline, CDR1 is PRHDT, CDR2 FYEKMQ (reference sequence). The CDR3 has 16 amino acids. The CDR3: CASSLAPSGGTGELFF. The CDR3 nucleotides are TGTGCCAGCAGCTTAGCGCCTAGCGGGGGCACCGGGGAGCTGTTTTTT.

The chain uses TRBV6-2 or TRBV6-3 and TRBJ1-3; the D is unclear. The CDR3 runs 16 residues. From germline, CDR1 is MNHEY and CDR2 SVGEGT. V was trimmed by 4 bases and J by 0 bases, leaving 13 bases between them. Here the CDR3 DNA reads TGTGCCAGCAGTTTCCCCCCGGAGCCCTCTGGAAACACCATATATTTT. Amino acids: CASSFPPEPSGNTIYF.